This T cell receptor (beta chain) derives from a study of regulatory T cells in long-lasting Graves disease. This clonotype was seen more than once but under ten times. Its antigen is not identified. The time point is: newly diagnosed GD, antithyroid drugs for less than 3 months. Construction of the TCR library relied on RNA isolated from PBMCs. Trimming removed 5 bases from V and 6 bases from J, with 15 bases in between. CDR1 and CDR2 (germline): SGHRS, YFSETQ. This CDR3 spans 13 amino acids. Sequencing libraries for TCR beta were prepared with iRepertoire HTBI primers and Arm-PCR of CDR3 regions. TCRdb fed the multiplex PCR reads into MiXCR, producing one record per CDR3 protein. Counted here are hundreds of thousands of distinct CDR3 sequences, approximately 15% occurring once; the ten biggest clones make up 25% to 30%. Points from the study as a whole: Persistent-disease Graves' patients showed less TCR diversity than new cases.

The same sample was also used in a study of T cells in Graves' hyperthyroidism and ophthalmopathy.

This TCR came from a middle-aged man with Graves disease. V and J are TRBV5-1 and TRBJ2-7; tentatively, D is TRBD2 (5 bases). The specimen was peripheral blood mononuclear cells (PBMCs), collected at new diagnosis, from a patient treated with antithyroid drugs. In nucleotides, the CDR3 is TGCGCCAGCAGTTTCTCCGGGATCTCCGAGCAGTACTTC. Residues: CASSFSGISEQYF. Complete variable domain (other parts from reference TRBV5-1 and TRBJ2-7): KAGVTQTPRYLIKTRGQQVTLSCSPISGHRSVSWYQQTPGQGLQFLFEYFSETQRNKGNFPGRFSGRQFSNSRSEMNVSTLELGDSALYLCASSFSGISEQYFGPGTRLTVT.